Shown below are 6 T cell receptor beta chains from a single sample sequenced in a study of CD8 T cells in ankylosing spondylitis (dated by TCRdb to about 2017). The method behind the library was 5' RACE. The instrument given in TCRdb is Illumina HiSeq 2500. In-frame beta chains were kept once TCRdb had trimmed the public reads at Q25 with fastp and called clones with MiXCR. Every entry covers one CDR3 protein and lists the most common genes and DNA from its rows. This sample comprises 200,000 or so distinct CDR3 sequences, 10% to 15% of them detected only once. Of the sample, approximately 10% falls within the top ten clones. Material: blood, either unsorted or a sorted T cell fraction (not recorded which). Receptors were obtained from a female donor with ankylosing spondylitis or in good health (not recorded which).

This clonotype occurred a few times. The chain employs TRBV30 and TRBJ2-1; D gene uncertain. The germline gives CDR1 GTSNPN, CDR2 SVGIG (reference sequence). Trimming shortened V by 1 base and J by 8 bases, and 9 bases separated the two germline ends. This CDR3 has 12 amino acids. The CDR3 DNA follows: TGTGCCTGGAGTGAGGGCAGTCATGAGCAGTTCTTC. This sequence encodes CAWSEGSHEQFF.

There are many counts of this clonotype. V and J are TRBV28 and TRBJ1-1, with 10 bases aligning to TRBD1. V gave up 8 bases and J gave up 1 base; unmatched junction bases: 7. The length of the CDR3 is 15 residues. Germline CDR1 reads MDHEN; CDR2 reads SYDVKM. The CDR3 DNA reads as TGTGCCAGCGGGGGGGGACAGGGGTGGAACACTGAAGCTTTCTTT. This encodes CASGGGQGWNTEAFF.

This clonotype was picked up many times. This chain joins TRBV7-9 and TRBJ2-1; perhaps TRBD2 as D (6 bases). Deletions cut 10 bases from V and 4 bases from J, with 17 bases between. The CDR3 contains 14 residues. Germline assignment: CDR1 SEHNR and CDR2 FQNEAQ (reference sequence). The CDR3 DNA sequence: TGTGCCACCTCAGGGCGGGAAGGGTACAATGAGCAGTTCTTC. Translating it yields CATSGREGYNEQFF.

This clonotype was counted once. This chain connects TRBV5-1 to TRBJ2-3, with 7 bases aligning to TRBD2. Germline assignment: CDR1 SGHRS and CDR2 YFSETQ. V lost 0 bases, J lost 5 bases, and 15 bases stayed unmatched. The CDR3 runs to 18 residues. For the CDR3, the DNA is TGCGCCAGCAGCTTGGAGGGGTACGAGGGAGGGCGCAGAGATACGCAGTATTTT. Protein sequence: CASSLEGYEGGRRDTQYF. Drawing the rest from reference TRBV5-1 and TRBJ2-3, the complete variable domain is KAGVTQTPRYLIKTRGQQVTLSCSPISGHRSVSWYQQTPGQGLQFLFEYFSETQRNKGNFPGRFSGRQFSNSRSEMNVSTLELGDSALYLCASSLEGYEGGRRDTQYFGPGTRLTVL.

This clonotype appeared many times. The chain uses TRBV4-1 and TRBJ1-2; no clear D. Germline CDR1 reads MGHRA; CDR2 reads YSYEKL. Trimming shortened V by 0 bases and J by 8 bases, and 19 bases separated the two germline ends. CDR3 size: 16 residues. In nucleotides, the CDR3 is TGCGCCAGCAGCCAAGATGAACTCCTCGAAATCTTGGGCTACACCTTC. It is translated as CASSQDELLEILGYTF.

For this clonotype: A much larger clone sits a single nucleotide away, making a read error possible. This CDR3 is missing its conserved last phenylalanine or tryptophan, likely due to a read error. The V gene is TRBV5-1, the J gene TRBJ1-1, with a weak D call TRBD1 (5 bases). V lost 6 bases and J lost 0, with 9 bases in between. Per germline, CDR1 SGHRS and CDR2 YFSETQ. The CDR3 runs 13 residues. The CDR3 region is CASTSGMNTEAFI. Written as DNA, the CDR3 is TGCGCCAGCACTTCAGGGATGAACACTGAAGCTTTCATT.